This is a list of T cell receptor beta chains from one sample in a study of cytotoxic CD8 clonotypes in ibrutinib-treated CLL. TCRdb's copy holds only in-frame clones and misses some; the assay was immunoSEQ multiplex PCR. Here the sample spans roughly 100,000 clones, 60% to 80% being singletons. Here the sequenced sample was PBMCs, taken after 12 months of ibrutinib treatment. These receptor sequences come from a human donor with chronic lymphocytic leukemia. The CDR3 runs from the conserved cysteine through the conserved F or W. The D gene is left open where the match is weak. Size is omitted from some rows. Given values are once, few, many or a class for expanded clones.

- | TRBJ2-5 | TRBD2 | TRBV9 | CASSVAASGGAGKTQYF | TGTGCCAGCAGCGTAGCCGCTAGCGGGGGGGCCGGGAAGACCCAGTACTTC
- | TRBJ1-3 | TRBD1 | TRBV5-1 | CASSSQGATGNTIYF | TGCGCCAGCAGCTCGCAGGGGGCTACTGGAAACACCATATATTTT
- | TRBJ2-1 | - | TRBV30 | CAWSTYNEQFF | TGTGCCTGGAGTACCTACAATGAGCAGTTCTTC
- | TRBJ1-2 | TRBD1 | TRBV28 | CASGTNRGRGYGYTF | TGTGCCAGCGGGACCAACAGGGGAAGGGGCTATGGCTACACCTTC
- | TRBJ1-5 | - | TRBV5-1 | CASSSGQADQPQHF | TGCGCCAGCAGCTCGGGACAAGCGGATCAGCCCCAGCATTTT
- | TRBJ1-1 | TRBD1 | TRBV19 | CASSADREAEAFF | TGTGCCAGTAGTGCGGACAGGGAGGCTGAAGCTTTCTTT
- | TRBJ1-1 | - | TRBV5-1 | CASSLAVVSLNTEAFF | TGCGCCAGCAGCTTGGCGGTGGTCAGCTTGAACACTGAAGCTTTCTTT
few | TRBJ2-2 | TRBD2 | TRBV5-1 | CASSLGTSGTDTGELFF | TGCGCCAGCAGCTTGGGGACTAGCGGTACGGACACCGGGGAGCTGTTTTTT
- | TRBJ1-5 | TRBD1 | TRBV6-6 | CASSPTGPPEPQHF | TGTGCCAGCAGTCCGACAGGGCCCCCAGAGCCCCAGCATTTT
- | TRBJ2-1 | - | TRBV13 | CASSPRTQGSYNEQFF | TGTGCCAGCAGCCCCCGGACCCAGGGCTCCTACAATGAGCAGTTCTTC
- | TRBJ2-5 | - | TRBV21-1 | CASSKGGRDYVTQYF | TGTGCCAGCAGCAAAGGCGGCAGGGATTATGTGACCCAGTACTTC
- | TRBJ2-2 | TRBD1 | TRBV2 | CASRDRDTGELFF | TGTGCCAGCAGGGACAGGGACACCGGGGAGCTGTTTTTT
- | TRBJ2-2 | TRBD1 | TRBV9 | CASSVGQGAAGELFF | TGTGCCAGCAGCGTCGGACAGGGGGCAGCCGGGGAGCTGTTTTTT
- | TRBJ2-1 | - | TRBV9 | CASSAGGTYEQFF | TGTGCCAGCAGCGCGGGGGGCACATATGAGCAGTTCTTC
few | TRBJ2-2 | - | TRBV19 | CASSIDARGAGELFF | TGTGCCAGTAGTATAGATGCCAGGGGGGCCGGGGAGCTGTTTTTT
once | TRBJ1-3 | - | TRBV7-2 | CASKETSGNTIYF | TGTGCCAGCAAGGAAACGTCTGGAAACACCATATATTTT
- | TRBJ1-1 | - | TRBV19 | CATGGQTNTEAFF | TGTGCCACGGGCGGACAGACGAACACTGAAGCTTTCTTT
- | TRBJ2-2 | TRBD2 | TRBV7-3 | CASSRVAGQTGELFF | TGTGCCAGCAGCCGCGTAGCGGGGCAGACCGGGGAGCTGTTTTTT
- | TRBJ2-3 | - | TRBV11-1 | CASSLGSDTQYF | TGTGCCAGCAGCTTAGGTTCAGATACGCAGTATTTT
- | TRBJ2-7 | - | TRBV9 | CASSVEQGDLGGEQYF | TGTGCCAGCAGCGTAGAGCAAGGGGATCTTGGGGGCGAGCAGTACTTC
- | TRBJ1-2 | TRBD1 | TRBV30 | CAWGDRAFFVSGYTF | TGTGCCTGGGGGGACAGGGCGTTTTTTGTGAGTGGCTACACCTTC
- | TRBJ2-1 | TRBD2 | TRBV7-3 | CASSAWLAGRINNEQFF | TGTGCCAGCAGCGCGTGGCTAGCGGGGAGGATTAACAATGAGCAGTTCTTC
- | TRBJ2-3 | - | TRBV6-1 | CASSGLDPVDTQYF | TGTGCCAGCAGTGGGCTGGACCCGGTAGATACGCAGTATTTT
- | TRBJ2-5 | TRBD2 | TRBV5-4 | CASSRERGRETQYF | TGTGCCAGCAGCCGGGAGCGGGGGAGAGAGACCCAGTACTTC
- | TRBJ2-2 | TRBD1 | TRBV19 | CATRTGENTGELFF | TGTGCCACAAGGACAGGGGAGAACACCGGGGAGCTGTTTTTT
- | TRBJ2-5 | TRBD1 | TRBV29-1 | CSVLQGPNQETQYF | TGCAGCGTTTTACAGGGGCCCAACCAAGAGACCCAGTACTTC
- | TRBJ2-7 | - | TRBV13 | CASSLNRDSGPSKYF | TGTGCCAGCAGCTTAAACCGAGATTCCGGGCCCTCCAAATACTTC
- | TRBJ2-3 | TRBD2 | TRBV10-2 | CASRPLTRGSGGAADTQYF | TGCGCCAGCAGACCCCTGACACGGGGGAGCGGGGGGGCCGCAGATACGCAGTATTTT
- | TRBJ2-7 | - | TRBV19 | CASSDRGYEQYF | TGTGCCAGTAGTGACAGAGGCTACGAGCAGTACTTC
- | TRBJ2-7 | - | TRBV7-2 | CASSLETYEQYF | TGTGCCAGCAGCCTGGAGACGTACGAGCAGTACTTC
- | TRBJ1-6 | - | TRBV5-1 | CASSLSGSNSPLHF | TGCGCCAGCAGCTTGTCAGGGTCGAATTCACCCCTCCACTTT
- | TRBJ1-2 | - | TRBV9 | CASSRGGTTNYGYTF | TGTGCCAGCAGCCGGGGAGGAACCACTAACTATGGCTACACCTTC
- | TRBJ2-5 | - | TRBV14 | CASSQGGKQETQYF | TGTGCCAGCAGCCAAGGAGGCAAGCAAGAGACCCAGTACTTC
- | TRBJ2-3 | TRBD2 | TRBV19 | CASSWGTSSGTDTQYF | TGTGCCAGTAGCTGGGGGACTAGCAGCGGCACAGATACGCAGTATTTT
- | TRBJ2-7 | - | TRBV5-1 | CASSTQGSSYEQYF | TGCGCCAGCAGCACCCAGGGGAGCTCCTACGAGCAGTACTTC
- | TRBJ2-5 | TRBD1 | TRBV7-2 | CASSPDRKETQYF | TGTGCCAGCAGCCCGGACAGGAAAGAGACCCAGTACTTC
- | TRBJ1-1 | - | TRBV29-1 | CSVEPTENTEAFF | TGCAGCGTTGAACCGACAGAGAACACTGAAGCTTTCTTT
- | TRBJ2-3 | - | TRBV7-8 | CASSPADTQYF | TGTGCCAGCAGCCCAGCCGATACGCAGTATTTT
- | TRBJ2-7 | TRBD1 | TRBV5-1 | CASSLVWGQGDTYEQYF | TGCGCCAGCAGCTTGGTGTGGGGACAGGGGGACACCTACGAGCAGTACTTC
- | TRBJ2-1 | TRBD1 | TRBV27 | CASSHKTGGWDEQFF | TGTGCCAGCAGCCATAAGACAGGGGGATGGGATGAGCAGTTCTTC
- | TRBJ1-2 | TRBD1 | TRBV25-1 | CASPDRGYGYTF | TGTGCCAGCCCGGACAGGGGGTATGGCTACACCTTC